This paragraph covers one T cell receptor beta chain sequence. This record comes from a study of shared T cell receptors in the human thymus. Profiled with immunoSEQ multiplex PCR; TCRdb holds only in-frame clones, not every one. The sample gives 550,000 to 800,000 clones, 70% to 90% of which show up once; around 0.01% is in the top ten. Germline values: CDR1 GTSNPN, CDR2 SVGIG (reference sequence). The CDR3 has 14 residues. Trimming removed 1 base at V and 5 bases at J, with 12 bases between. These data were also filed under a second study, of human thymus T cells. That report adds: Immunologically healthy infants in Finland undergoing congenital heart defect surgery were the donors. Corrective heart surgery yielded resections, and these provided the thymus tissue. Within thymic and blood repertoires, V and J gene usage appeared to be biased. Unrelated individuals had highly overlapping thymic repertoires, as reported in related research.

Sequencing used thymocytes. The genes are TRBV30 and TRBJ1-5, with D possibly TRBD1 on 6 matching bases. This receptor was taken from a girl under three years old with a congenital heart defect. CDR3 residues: CAWSGQVRYQPQHF. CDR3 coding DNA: TGTGCCTGGAGTGGACAGGTTAGGTATCAGCCCCAGCATTTT. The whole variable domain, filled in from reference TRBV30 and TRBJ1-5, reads SQTIHQWPATLVQPVGSPLSLECTVEGTSNPNLYWYRQAAGRGLQLLFYSVGIGQISSEVPQNLSASRPQDRQFILSSKKLLLSDSGFYLCAWSGQVRYQPQHFGDGTRLSIL.